Presented here are 20 T cell receptor beta chains from one specimen sequenced in a study of T cell responses to AZD1222 COVID-19 vaccine. The method was immunoSEQ multiplex PCR; TCRdb's version includes in-frame clones alone and lacks a portion of them. The table has about 140,000 clones, 70% to 90% seen once. This sample comprised peripheral blood, obtained on day 0 of AZD1222 vaccination. Receptors were obtained from an adult in good health.

V gene TRBV27 combines with J gene TRBJ1-5; D is unclear. The length of the CDR3 is 15 residues. The germline CDR1 and CDR2 sequences are MNHEY and SMNVEV (reference sequence). The V end lost 6 bases, the J end lost 2 bases, and 14 bases lay between the germline ends. CDR3 amino acids: CASSHNAKGNQPQHF. CDR3 bases: TGTGCCAGCAGCCACAACGCCAAGGGCAATCAGCCCCAGCATTTT.

The chain links TRBV15 to TRBJ1-2; unclear D gene. V was cut by 0 bases and J by 4 bases, with 6 bases left in between. This CDR3 region has 13 residues. Germline V gives CDR1 LNHNV, CDR2 YYDKDF (reference sequence). CDR3 coding DNA: TGTGCCACCAGCAGAGATCGGGCCTATGGCTACACCTTC. This encodes CATSRDRAYGYTF.

The chain employs TRBV27 and TRBJ1-5, with 10 bases lining up with TRBD1. CDR3 length: 15 residues. Trimming took 5 bases from V and 2 from J; bases not matched to a gene: 3. Germline CDR1 MNHEY, CDR2 SMNVEV (reference sequence). CDR3 nucleotides: TGTGCCAGCAGTAGAGGACAGGGGGGCAATCAGCCCCAGCATTTT. It yields the protein CASSRGQGGNQPQHF.

This chain joins TRBV7-2 and TRBJ1-3, with D perhaps TRBD1 (5 bases). CDR1 and CDR2 from the germline V gene are SGHTA and FQGNSA. Deletions cut 5 bases from V and 1 base from J, with 12 bases between. The CDR3 covers 15 residues. The CDR3 DNA sequence: TGTGCCAGCAGCCCCGGACACCTTTCTGGAAACACCATATATTTT. This encodes CASSPGHLSGNTIYF.

This clone was picked up one time. This sequence joins TRBV6-5 and TRBJ2-3, with D tentatively TRBD1 or TRBD2 (5 bases each). The CDR3 runs to 15 residues. CDR1 and CDR2 from the germline V gene are MNHEY and SVGAGI. Trimming cost V 7 bases and J 6 bases, with 20 bases left between them. CDR3 protein: CASTPTGTLRDTQYF. For the CDR3, the DNA is TGTGCCAGCACCCCAACGGGGACCCTGAGGGATACGCAGTATTTT.

This chain links TRBV27 with TRBJ1-5, with TRBD1 matching 7 bases. From germline, CDR1 is MNHEY and CDR2 SMNVEV (reference sequence). V lost 6 bases and J lost 1; bases outside the gene matches: 9. This CDR3 has 16 residues. The CDR3 DNA follows: TGTGCCAGCAGCTATAGACAGGGCGCGAGCAATCAGCCCCAGCATTTT. Translated: CASSYRQGASNQPQHF.

The J gene is TRBJ2-1, the V gene TRBV9, with 8 bases fitting TRBD1. The CDR3 totals 14 residues. Germline CDR1 SGDLS, CDR2 YYNGEE. V dropped 0 bases and J dropped 9; count of bases not matched to a gene: 5. The CDR3 DNA is TGTGCCAGCAGCGTAGGTCCAGGGGGCGGTGAGCAGTTCTTC. Translation gives CASSVGPGGGEQFF.

The V call is TRBV11-2, the J call TRBJ2-5, with D perhaps matching TRBD1 or TRBD2 (5 bases each). Germline V gene data show CDR1 as SGHAT and CDR2 as FQNNGV. This CDR3 region has 14 residues. With 5 bases removed from V and 4 bases from J, the gap between germline ends came to 14 bases. CDR3 protein: CASSTFGTGETQYF. In nucleotides, the CDR3 is TGTGCCAGCAGCACGTTTGGGACGGGAGAGACCCAGTACTTC.

CDR3 sequence reads: CASSSWGDTQYF. CDR3 nucleotides: TGTGCCAGCAGTTCCTGGGGAGATACGCAGTATTTT. The chain is built from TRBV6-5 and TRBJ2-3; D not certain. V was shortened by 4 bases and J by 5 bases, with 7 bases between the two germline ends. The CDR3 runs to 12 residues. The V gene's germline CDR1 is MNHEY and CDR2 SVGAGI.

The chain carries TRBV10-3 and TRBJ1-1; 11 bases align to TRBD1. Germline V gene data show CDR1 as ENHRY and CDR2 as SYGVKD. V shed 5 bases, J shed 10 bases, and the junction held 12 bases outside the gene matches. There are 15 residues in the CDR3. The CDR3 protein is CAISPGQGARKPAFF. DNA for the CDR3: TGTGCCATCAGTCCCGGACAGGGGGCAAGAAAGCCAGCTTTCTTT.

The rearrangement joins TRBV5-4 to TRBJ2-1, with TRBD2 identical over 12 bases. Trimming removed 5 bases from V and 6 bases from J; junction bases left unmatched: 6. From germline, CDR1 is SGHNT and CDR2 YYREEE (reference sequence). The CDR3 extends over 15 amino acids. The CDR3, as DNA: TGTGCCAGCAGGGACGGACTAGCGGGATTCAATGAGCAGTTCTTC. This sequence encodes CASRDGLAGFNEQFF.

This chain links TRBV10-3 with TRBJ1-5; TRBD1 matches at 7 bases. Germline V lookup: CDR1 ENHRY, CDR2 SYGVKD. Trimming removed 10 bases from V and 0 bases from J; junction bases left unmatched: 3. The CDR3 extends over 13 amino acids. The CDR3 protein is CATTGNSNQPQHF. CDR3 DNA sequence: TGTGCCACGACAGGGAATAGCAATCAGCCCCAGCATTTT.

The chain carries TRBV7-2 and TRBJ2-1, with D unclear. V was clipped by 4 bases and J by 6 bases, with 13 bases between them. Germline V lookup: CDR1 SGHTA, CDR2 FQGNSA. This CDR3 comprises 14 residues. The CDR3 region is CASSSGPPPNEQFF. In DNA form, the CDR3 reads TGTGCCAGCAGCTCCGGGCCCCCCCCCAATGAGCAGTTCTTC.

This clone was found a few times. V and J are TRBV7-8 and TRBJ2-2; D is ambiguous. Germline V lookup: CDR1 SGHVS, CDR2 FQNEAQ. The CDR3 covers 16 residues. Trimming took 5 bases from V and 4 from J, leaving 17 bases between them. CDR3 sequence reads: CASSLLNPPSTGELFF. CDR3 in DNA: TGTGCCAGCAGCCTCCTCAACCCCCCAAGCACCGGGGAGCTGTTTTTT.

This chain joins TRBV5-4 and TRBJ2-7; no definite D call. In germline, CDR1 is SGHNT, CDR2 YYREEE (reference sequence). CDR3 length: 14 residues. V dropped 2 bases and J dropped 3 bases, with 12 bases sitting between them. CDR3 sequence: CASSFWSQDYEQYF. DNA for the CDR3: TGTGCCAGCAGCTTCTGGAGTCAGGACTACGAGCAGTACTTC.

The chain combines TRBV30 with TRBJ2-1; a possible D gene is TRBD2 (6 bases). Germline V lookup: CDR1 GTSNPN, CDR2 SVGIG (reference sequence). This CDR3 contains 15 residues. Between the trimmed V and J ends, which lost 3 bases and 0 bases, there was a span of 12 bases. In DNA, the CDR3 is TGTGCCTGGAGCGGGGACTTCCGCTCCTACAATGAGCAGTTCTTC. Its translation is CAWSGDFRSYNEQFF.

This sequence joins TRBV14 and TRBJ1-4; a possible D gene is TRBD1 (6 bases). The germline V gene encodes CDR1 SGHDN and CDR2 FVKESK. Deletions cut 3 bases from V and 5 bases from J, with 13 bases between. The CDR3 consists of 15 residues. This CDR3 reads CASSHNRARNEKLFF. Here the CDR3 DNA reads TGTGCCAGCAGCCATAACAGGGCTCGGAATGAAAAACTGTTTTTT.

This rearrangement joins TRBV7-6 to TRBJ1-1; D remains unclear. The CDR3 has 14 amino acids. The germline V gene encodes CDR1 SGHVS and CDR2 FNYEAQ. V lost 3 bases, J lost 6 bases, and 14 bases lay in between. The CDR3: CASSFDLGTAEAFF. The CDR3, as DNA: TGTGCCAGCAGCTTTGATCTCGGCACAGCTGAAGCTTTCTTT.

The chain combines TRBV5-1 with TRBJ1-4; D is unresolved. V was cut by 4 bases and J by 0 bases, with 13 bases left in between. CDR3 size: 16 residues. CDR1 and CDR2 (germline): SGHRS, YFSETQ. CDR3 region: CASSPSVTSTNEKLFF. The CDR3 region has the DNA TGCGCCAGCAGCCCATCGGTGACCTCAACTAATGAAAAACTGTTTTTT.

The V and J genes are TRBV29-1 and TRBJ2-7; 9 nucleotides line up with TRBD1. The trim removed 0 bases at V and 3 bases at J, leaving 3 bases unmatched. The CDR3 loop spans 14 amino acids. Germline CDR1 and CDR2: SQVTM and ANQGSEA. CDR3: CSVEDPGQGYEQYF. The CDR3 bases are TGCAGCGTTGAAGATCCGGGACAGGGCTACGAGCAGTACTTC.